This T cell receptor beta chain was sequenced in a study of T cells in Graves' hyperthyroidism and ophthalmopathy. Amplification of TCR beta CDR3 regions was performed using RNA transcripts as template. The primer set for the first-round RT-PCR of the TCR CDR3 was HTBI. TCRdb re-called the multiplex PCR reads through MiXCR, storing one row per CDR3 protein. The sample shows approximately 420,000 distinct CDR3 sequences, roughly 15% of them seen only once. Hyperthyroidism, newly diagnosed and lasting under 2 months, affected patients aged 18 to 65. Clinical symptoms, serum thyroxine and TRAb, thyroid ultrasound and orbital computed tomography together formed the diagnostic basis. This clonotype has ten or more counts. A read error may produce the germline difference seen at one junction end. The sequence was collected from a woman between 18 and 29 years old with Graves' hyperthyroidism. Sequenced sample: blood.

CDR3 residues: CASSLTSGYNEQFF. The CDR3 DNA is TGTGCCAGCAGTTTGACTAGCGGTTACAATGAGCAGTTCTTC. The chain joins TRBV5-1 to TRBJ2-1; 9 bases match TRBD2. This CDR3 comprises 14 residues. Germline lookup yields CDR1 SGHRS and CDR2 YFSETQ. Drawing the rest from reference TRBV5-1 and TRBJ2-1, the complete variable domain is KAGVTQTPRYLIKTRGQQVTLSCSPISGHRSVSWYQQTPGQGLQFLFEYFSETQRNKGNFPGRFSGRQFSNSRSEMNVSTLELGDSALYLCASSLTSGYNEQFFGPGTRLTVL.